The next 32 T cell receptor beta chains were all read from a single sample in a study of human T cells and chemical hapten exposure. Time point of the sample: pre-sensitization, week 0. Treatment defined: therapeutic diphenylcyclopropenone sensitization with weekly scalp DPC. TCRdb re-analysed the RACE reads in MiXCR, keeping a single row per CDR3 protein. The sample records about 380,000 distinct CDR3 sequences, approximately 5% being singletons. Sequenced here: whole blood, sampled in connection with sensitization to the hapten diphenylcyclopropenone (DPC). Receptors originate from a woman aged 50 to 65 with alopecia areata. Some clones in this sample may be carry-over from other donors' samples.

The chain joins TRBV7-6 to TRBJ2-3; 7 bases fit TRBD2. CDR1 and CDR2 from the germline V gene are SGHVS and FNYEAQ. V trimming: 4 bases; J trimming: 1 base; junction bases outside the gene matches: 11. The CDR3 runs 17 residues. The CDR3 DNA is TGTGCCAGCAGCTCCCAGCTCACTAGCGCCCGCACAGATACGCAGTATTTT. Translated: CASSSQLTSARTDTQYF.

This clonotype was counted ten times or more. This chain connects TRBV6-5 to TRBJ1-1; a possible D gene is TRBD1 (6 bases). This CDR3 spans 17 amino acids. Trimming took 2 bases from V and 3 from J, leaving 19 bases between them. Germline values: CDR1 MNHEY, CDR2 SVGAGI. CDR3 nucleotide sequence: TGTGCCAGCAGTTACGATTACAGGGTCTCTGGGGACACTGAAGCTTTCTTT. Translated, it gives CASSYDYRVSGDTEAFF.

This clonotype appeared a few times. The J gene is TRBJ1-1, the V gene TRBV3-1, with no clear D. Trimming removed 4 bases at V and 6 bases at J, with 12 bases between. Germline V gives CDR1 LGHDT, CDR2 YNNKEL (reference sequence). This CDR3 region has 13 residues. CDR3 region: CASSPRGAPEAFF. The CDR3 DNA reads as TGTGCCAGCAGCCCCAGAGGAGCCCCTGAAGCTTTCTTT.

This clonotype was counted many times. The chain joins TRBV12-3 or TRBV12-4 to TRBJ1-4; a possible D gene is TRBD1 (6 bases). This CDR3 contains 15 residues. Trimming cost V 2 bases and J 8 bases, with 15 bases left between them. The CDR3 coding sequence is TGTGCCAGCAGTTTATCAACAGGGATTCCCGAAAAACTGTTTTTT. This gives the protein CASSLSTGIPEKLFF.

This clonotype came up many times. The CDR3 DNA sequence: TGTGCCAGCAGCTCCTACCGGGGCCCTAGCACAGATACGCAGTATTTT. Amino acid sequence: CASSSYRGPSTDTQYF. The rearrangement uses TRBV28 and TRBJ2-3; D may be TRBD1 or TRBD2 (5 bases each). Germline V gene lookup returns CDR1 MDHEN and CDR2 SYDVKM. Trimming cost V 6 bases and J 0 bases, with 16 bases left between them. CDR3 length: 16 amino acids.

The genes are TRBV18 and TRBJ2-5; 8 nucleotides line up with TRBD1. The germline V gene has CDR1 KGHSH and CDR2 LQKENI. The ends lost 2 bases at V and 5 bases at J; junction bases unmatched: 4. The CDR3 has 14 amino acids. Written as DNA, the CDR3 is TGTGCCAGCTCACCAAGGGACAGGCCCGAGACCCAGTACTTC. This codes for CASSPRDRPETQYF.

This CDR3 is CAISGKQGLSGNTIYF. DNA for the CDR3: TGTGCCATCAGTGGCAAACAGGGGTTGTCTGGAAACACCATATATTTT. This chain uses TRBV10-3 with TRBJ1-3, with TRBD1 matching over 7 bases. Germline values: CDR1 ENHRY, CDR2 SYGVKD. The CDR3 consists of 16 residues. The V segment lost 4 bases and the J segment 1 base; nucleotides outside the gene matches: 7.

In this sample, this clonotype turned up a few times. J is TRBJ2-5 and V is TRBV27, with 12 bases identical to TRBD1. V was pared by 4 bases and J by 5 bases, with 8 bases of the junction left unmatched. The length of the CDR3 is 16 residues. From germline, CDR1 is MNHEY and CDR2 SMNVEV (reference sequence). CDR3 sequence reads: CASSSRDRGRQETQYF. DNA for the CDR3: TGTGCCAGCAGTTCCCGGGACAGGGGGCGCCAGGAGACCCAGTACTTC.

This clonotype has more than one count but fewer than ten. In DNA form, the CDR3 reads TGTGCCAGCACTCTCTCTCCTAGCGGGAGGGATGAGCAGTTCTTC. Residues: CASTLSPSGRDEQFF. The rearrangement links TRBV12-3 or TRBV12-4 to TRBJ2-1, with 12 bases lining up with TRBD2. The trim removed 7 bases at V and 8 bases at J, leaving 9 bases unmatched. CDR3 size: 15 residues.

The CDR3 coding sequence is TGTGCCAGCAGTGAAGCGGGACAGACCATCTACGAGCAGTACTTC. This gives the protein CASSEAGQTIYEQYF. The V and J genes are TRBV6-1 and TRBJ2-7; 7 bases are shared with TRBD1. The junction had 5 bases not matched to a gene; V was cut back by 0 bases and J by 3 bases. This CDR3 region has 15 residues. CDR1 and CDR2 (germline): MNHNS, SASEGT.

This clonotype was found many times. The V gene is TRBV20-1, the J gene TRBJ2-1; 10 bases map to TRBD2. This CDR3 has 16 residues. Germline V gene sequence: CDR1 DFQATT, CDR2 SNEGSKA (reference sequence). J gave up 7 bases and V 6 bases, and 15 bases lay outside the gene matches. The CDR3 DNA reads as TGCAGTGCCCTAAAATTTAGCGGGAGGTATGGAAATGAGCAGTTCTTC. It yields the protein CSALKFSGRYGNEQFF.

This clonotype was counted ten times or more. The CDR3 DNA reads as TGTGCCAGCATACGAGGGAGATTCCAAGAGACCCAGTACTTC. The encoded protein is CASIRGRFQETQYF. The chain has TRBV6-2 or TRBV6-3 and TRBJ2-5; a weak D match, TRBD2 (5 bases). The CDR3 runs to 14 residues. The V end was cut by 7 bases, the J end by 1 base, with 13 bases between. CDR1 is MNHEY, CDR2 SVGEGT, per germline.

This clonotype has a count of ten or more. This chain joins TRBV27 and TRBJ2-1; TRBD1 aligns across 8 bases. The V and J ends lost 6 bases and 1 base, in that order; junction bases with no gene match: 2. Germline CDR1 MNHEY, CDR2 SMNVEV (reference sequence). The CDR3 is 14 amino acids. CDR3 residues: CASRDRVSYNEQFF. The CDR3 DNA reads TGTGCCAGCAGGGACAGGGTGTCCTACAATGAGCAGTTCTTC.

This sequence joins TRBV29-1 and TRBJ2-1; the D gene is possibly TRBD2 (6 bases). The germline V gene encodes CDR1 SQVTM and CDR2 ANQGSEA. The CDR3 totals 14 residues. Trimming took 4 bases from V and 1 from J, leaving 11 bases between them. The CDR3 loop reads CSVVPGASYNEQFF. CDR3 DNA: TGCAGCGTTGTCCCGGGAGCGTCCTACAATGAGCAGTTCTTC.

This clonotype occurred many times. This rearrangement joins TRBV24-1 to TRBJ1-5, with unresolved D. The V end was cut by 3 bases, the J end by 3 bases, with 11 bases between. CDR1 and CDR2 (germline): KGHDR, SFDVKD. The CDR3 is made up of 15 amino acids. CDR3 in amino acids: CATSDKSYPNQPQHF. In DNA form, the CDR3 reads TGTGCCACCAGTGATAAGTCTTATCCCAATCAGCCCCAGCATTTT.

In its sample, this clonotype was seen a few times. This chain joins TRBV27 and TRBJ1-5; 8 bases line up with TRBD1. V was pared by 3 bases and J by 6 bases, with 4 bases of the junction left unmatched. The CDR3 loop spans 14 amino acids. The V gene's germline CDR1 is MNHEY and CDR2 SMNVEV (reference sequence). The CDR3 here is CASSLVTGVQPQHF. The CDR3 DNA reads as TGTGCCAGCAGTTTGGTGACAGGGGTTCAGCCCCAGCATTTT.

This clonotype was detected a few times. The CDR3 bases are TGCAGCGTTGTGACAGGGTATAGCAATCAGCCCCAGCATTTT. It translates to CSVVTGYSNQPQHF. The chain joins TRBV29-1 to TRBJ1-5; 7 bases are shared with TRBD1. This CDR3 is built from 14 residues. Germline-derived CDR1 and CDR2 are SQVTM and ANQGSEA. With V trimmed by 4 bases and J by 0 bases, 3 bases remained unmatched.

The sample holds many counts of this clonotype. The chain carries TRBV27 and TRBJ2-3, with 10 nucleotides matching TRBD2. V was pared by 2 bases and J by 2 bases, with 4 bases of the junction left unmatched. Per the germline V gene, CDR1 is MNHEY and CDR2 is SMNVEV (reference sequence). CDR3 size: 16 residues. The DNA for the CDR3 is TGTGCCAGCAGTTTAAGCCTAGCGGGGGTCACAGATACGCAGTATTTT. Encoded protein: CASSLSLAGVTDTQYF.

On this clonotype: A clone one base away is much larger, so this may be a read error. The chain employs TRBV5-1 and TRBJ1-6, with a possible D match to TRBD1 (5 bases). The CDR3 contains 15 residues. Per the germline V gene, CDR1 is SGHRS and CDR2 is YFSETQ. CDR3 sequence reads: CASSFRARADSPLRF. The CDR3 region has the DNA TGCGCCAGCAGCTTCAGGGCCAGGGCTGATTCACCCCTCCGCTTT.

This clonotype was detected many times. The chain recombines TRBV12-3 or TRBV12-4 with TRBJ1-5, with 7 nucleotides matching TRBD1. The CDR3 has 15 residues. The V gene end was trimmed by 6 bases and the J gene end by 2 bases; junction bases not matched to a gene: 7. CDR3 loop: CASSQGGIGNQPQHF. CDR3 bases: TGTGCCAGCAGCCAAGGGGGCATTGGCAATCAGCCCCAGCATTTT.

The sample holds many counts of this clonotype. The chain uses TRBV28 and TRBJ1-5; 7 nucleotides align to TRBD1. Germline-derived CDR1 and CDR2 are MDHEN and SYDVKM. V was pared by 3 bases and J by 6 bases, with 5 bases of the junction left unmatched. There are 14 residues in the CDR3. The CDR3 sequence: CASSFRQGSQPQHF. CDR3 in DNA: TGTGCCAGCAGTTTTCGACAGGGATCTCAGCCCCAGCATTTT. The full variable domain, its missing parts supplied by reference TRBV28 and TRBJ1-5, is DVKVTQSSRYLVKRTGEKVFLECVQDMDHENMFWYRQDPGLGLRLIYFSYDVKMKEKGDIPEGYSVSREKKERFSLILESASTNQTSMYLCASSFRQGSQPQHFGDGTRLSIL.

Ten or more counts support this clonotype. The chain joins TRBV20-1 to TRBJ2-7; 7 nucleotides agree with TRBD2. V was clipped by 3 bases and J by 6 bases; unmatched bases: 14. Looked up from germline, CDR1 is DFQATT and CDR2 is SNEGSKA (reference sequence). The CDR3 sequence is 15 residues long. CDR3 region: CSASPKAGTTREQYF. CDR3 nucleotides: TGCAGTGCTAGCCCCAAAGCGGGGACCACGCGCGAGCAGTACTTC.

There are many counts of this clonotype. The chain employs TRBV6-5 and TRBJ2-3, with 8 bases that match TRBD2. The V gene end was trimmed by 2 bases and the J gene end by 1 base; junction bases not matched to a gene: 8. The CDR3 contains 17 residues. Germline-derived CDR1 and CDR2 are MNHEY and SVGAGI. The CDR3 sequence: CASSYRRGAVGTDTQYF. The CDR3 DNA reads TGTGCCAGCAGTTACAGGCGGGGGGCCGTTGGCACAGATACGCAGTATTTT.

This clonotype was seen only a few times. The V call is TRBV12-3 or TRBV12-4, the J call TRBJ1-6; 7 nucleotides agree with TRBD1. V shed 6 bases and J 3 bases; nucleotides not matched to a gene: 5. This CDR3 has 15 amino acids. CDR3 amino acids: CASRSRGGYNSPLHF. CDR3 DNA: TGTGCCAGCAGATCCAGGGGGGGCTATAATTCACCCCTCCACTTT.

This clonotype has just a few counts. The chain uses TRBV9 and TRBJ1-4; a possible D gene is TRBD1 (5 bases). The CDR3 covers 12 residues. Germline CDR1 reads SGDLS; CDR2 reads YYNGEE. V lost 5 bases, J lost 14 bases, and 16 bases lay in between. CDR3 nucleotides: TGTGCCAGCAGGGGGGTCCCAGGAAATCTGTTTTTT. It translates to CASRGVPGNLFF. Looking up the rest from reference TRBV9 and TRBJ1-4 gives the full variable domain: DSGVTQTPKHLITATGQRVTLRCSPRSGDLSVYWYQQSLDQGLQFLIQYYNGEERAKGNILERFSAQQFPDLHSELNLSSLELGDSALYFCASRGVPGNLFFGSGTQLSVL.

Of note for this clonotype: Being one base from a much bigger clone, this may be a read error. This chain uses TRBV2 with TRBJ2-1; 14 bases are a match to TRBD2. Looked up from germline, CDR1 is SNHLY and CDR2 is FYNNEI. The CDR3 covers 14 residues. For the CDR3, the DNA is TGTGTCAGCAGTGATAGACTAGCGGGGGGGCAACAGTTCTTC. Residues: CVSSDRLAGGQQFF.

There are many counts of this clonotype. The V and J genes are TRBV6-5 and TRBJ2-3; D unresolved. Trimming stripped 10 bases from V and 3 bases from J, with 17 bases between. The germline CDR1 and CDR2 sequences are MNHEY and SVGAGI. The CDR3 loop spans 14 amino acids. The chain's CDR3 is CATNPGSRTDTQYF. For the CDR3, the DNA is TGTGCCACCAACCCGGGCTCTAGGACAGATACGCAGTATTTT.

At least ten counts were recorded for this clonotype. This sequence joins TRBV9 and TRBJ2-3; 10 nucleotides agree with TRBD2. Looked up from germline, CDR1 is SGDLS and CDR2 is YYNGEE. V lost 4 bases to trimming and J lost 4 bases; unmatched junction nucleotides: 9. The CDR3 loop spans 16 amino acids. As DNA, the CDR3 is TGTGCCAGCAGCCCAAGCGGGGGGGCCTTGGCAGATACGCAGTATTTT. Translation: CASSPSGGALADTQYF.

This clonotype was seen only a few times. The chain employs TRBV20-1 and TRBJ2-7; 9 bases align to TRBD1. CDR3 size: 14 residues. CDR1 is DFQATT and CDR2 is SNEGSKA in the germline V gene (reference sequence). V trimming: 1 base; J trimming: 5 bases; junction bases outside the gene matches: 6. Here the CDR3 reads CSARGGGTGNEQYF. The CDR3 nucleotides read TGCAGTGCTAGAGGAGGGGGGACAGGGAACGAGCAGTACTTC.

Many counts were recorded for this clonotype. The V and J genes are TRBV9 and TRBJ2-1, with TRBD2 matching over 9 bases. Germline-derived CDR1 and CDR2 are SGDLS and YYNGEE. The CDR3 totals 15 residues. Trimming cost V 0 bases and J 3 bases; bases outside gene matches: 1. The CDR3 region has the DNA TGTGCCAGCAGCGTAGGACTAGCGGACTACAATGAGCAGTTCTTC. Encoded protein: CASSVGLADYNEQFF. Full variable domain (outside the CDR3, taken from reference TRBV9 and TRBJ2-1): DSGVTQTPKHLITATGQRVTLRCSPRSGDLSVYWYQQSLDQGLQFLIQYYNGEERAKGNILERFSAQQFPDLHSELNLSSLELGDSALYFCASSVGLADYNEQFFGPGTRLTVL.

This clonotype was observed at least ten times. Here the CDR3 DNA reads TGCAGCGTTGGGACAAGCTCCTACAATGAGCAGTTCTTC. It codes for CSVGTSSYNEQFF. The gene calls are TRBV29-1 and TRBJ2-1, with a tentative D call TRBD1 (5 bases). Germline CDR1 reads SQVTM; CDR2 reads ANQGSEA. V was trimmed by 4 bases and J by 0 bases, leaving 7 bases between them. CDR3 length: 13 amino acids.

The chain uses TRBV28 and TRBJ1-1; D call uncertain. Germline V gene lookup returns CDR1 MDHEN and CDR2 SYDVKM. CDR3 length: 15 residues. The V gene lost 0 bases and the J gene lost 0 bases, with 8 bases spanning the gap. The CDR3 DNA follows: TGTGCCAGCAGTTTATGGGGATGGATGAACACTGAAGCTTTCTTT. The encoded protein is CASSLWGWMNTEAFF.